This T cell receptor (beta chain) was captured in a study of CD8+ T cells in alopecia areata. RNA, once extracted, was reverse transcribed into cDNA for use as the sequencing template. Sequencing used immunoSEQ multiplex PCR; TCRdb keeps in-frame clones, though not all of them. Among about 210,000 clones, about 40% were seen once, and the ten largest hold 2% to 3%. Study results and limitations: Persistence during tofacitinib was seen for many expanded lesional clones in scalp and blood. Under tofacitinib, fewer expanded CD8+ clones appeared among the top 100 scalp clones. Against the mouse data, patients shared TCRs less clearly, possibly for HLA reasons.

A remark on this clone: Its antigen is currently unknown.

This sample's treatment: oral pan-JAK inhibitor, 5-10 mg twice daily. Researchers took lesional scalp punch biopsies and peripheral blood from people who were alopecia areata patients. The receptor's source is a human donor with alopecia areata. The specimen was CD4+ T cells sorted from blood, collected around week 36, from a patient treated with tofacitinib.

CDR3 DNA sequence: TGTGCCTGGATTCGAGCGGGACCCACCTCCGGGGAGCTGTTTTTT. Protein: CAWIRAGPTSGELFF. The V gene is TRBV30, the J gene TRBJ2-2; 7 bases agree with TRBD2. Trimming at V came to 4 bases and at J to 6 bases, leaving 11 bases not matched to a gene. The CDR3 length is 15 residues. Germline V gene sequence: CDR1 GTSNPN, CDR2 SVGIG (reference sequence).